In this sample, the clone carrying this T cell receptor beta chain turned up a few times. Its antigen is unidentified. The CDR3 totals 18 residues. Per the germline V gene, CDR1 is LNHNV and CDR2 is YYDKDF (reference sequence). Trimming pared 3 bases from V and 3 bases from J, leaving 22 bases between. The data stem from a study of cytomegalovirus exposure and HLA in healthy donors. General study findings and limits: Sequencing artifact likely explains a cluster of highly shared sequence variants. What TCR beta sequences reportedly achieved was accurate prediction of HLA-A and HLA-B alleles in most subjects.

PCR used 60 Vbeta primers and 13 Jbeta primers. Some clones are missing from TCRdb's copy, which holds only in-frame ones; the method was immunoSEQ multiplex PCR. This repertoire shows over 150,000 clones, 71% found once; its top ten account for roughly 3%. The specimen was PBMCs. The sequence derives from a woman in her twenties or thirties in good health and CMV-seronegative. The chain links TRBV15 to TRBJ2-3, with a weak D call TRBD1 (6 bases). The CDR3 nucleotides read TGTGCCACCAGCAGCCACCTAACCCCGGGACATGGAACAGATACGCAGTATTTT. Protein sequence: CATSSHLTPGHGTDTQYF. Filled out from reference TRBV15 and TRBJ2-3, the complete variable domain reads DAMVIQNPRYQVTQFGKPVTLSCSQTLNHNVMYWYQQKSSQAPKLLFHYYDKDFNNEADTPDNFQSRRPNTSFCFLDIRSPGLGDTAMYLCATSSHLTPGHGTDTQYFGPGTRLTVL.